This T cell receptor (beta chain) was identified during a study of cytomegalovirus exposure and HLA in healthy donors. Across the whole study: Inside one of the first data releases sat about 85 million unique TCRs taken from HLA-typed donors.

Amplification used 60 Vbeta primers and 13 Jbeta primers. TCRdb keeps only in-frame clones here, not all; method: immunoSEQ multiplex PCR. The sample includes about 140,000 clones, 65% to 80% of them seen just once. As regards this clone: Its antigen is not identified.

Germline CDR1 reads KGHSH; CDR2 reads LQKENI. The CDR3 has 18 amino acids. V was cut by 3 bases and J by 3 bases, with 23 bases left in between. Study-wide findings and caveats: Per published accounts, TCR beta sequences correctly predicted the HLA-A and HLA-B alleles of most subjects. Exclusion applied to some V segments, including TRBV6-2 and TRBV6-3, as they were indistinguishable.

The chain links TRBV18 to TRBJ2-5, with D possibly being TRBD1 (7 bases). Material: PBMCs. The receptor was isolated from a woman between 40 and 50 years old in good health and CMV-seronegative. The CDR3 nucleotides are TGTGCCAGCTCACCCGGACTTTCTTGGGCCAGGGGGGAAGAGACCCAGTACTTC. Translated, it gives CASSPGLSWARGEETQYF.